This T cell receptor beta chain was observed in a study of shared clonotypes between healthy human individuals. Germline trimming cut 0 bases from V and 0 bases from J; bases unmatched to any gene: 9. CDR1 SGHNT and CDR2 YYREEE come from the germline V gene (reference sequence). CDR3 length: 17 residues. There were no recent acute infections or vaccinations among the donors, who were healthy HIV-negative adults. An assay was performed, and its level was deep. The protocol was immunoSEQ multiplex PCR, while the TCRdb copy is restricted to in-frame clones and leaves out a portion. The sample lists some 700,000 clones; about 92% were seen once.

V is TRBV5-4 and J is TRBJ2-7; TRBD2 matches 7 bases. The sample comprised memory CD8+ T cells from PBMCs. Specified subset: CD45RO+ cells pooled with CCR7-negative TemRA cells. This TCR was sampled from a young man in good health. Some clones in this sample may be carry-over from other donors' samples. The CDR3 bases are TGTGCCAGCAGCTTGGGCCCCTTAGCGGGCCGCTCCTACGAGCAGTACTTC. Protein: CASSLGPLAGRSYEQYF.